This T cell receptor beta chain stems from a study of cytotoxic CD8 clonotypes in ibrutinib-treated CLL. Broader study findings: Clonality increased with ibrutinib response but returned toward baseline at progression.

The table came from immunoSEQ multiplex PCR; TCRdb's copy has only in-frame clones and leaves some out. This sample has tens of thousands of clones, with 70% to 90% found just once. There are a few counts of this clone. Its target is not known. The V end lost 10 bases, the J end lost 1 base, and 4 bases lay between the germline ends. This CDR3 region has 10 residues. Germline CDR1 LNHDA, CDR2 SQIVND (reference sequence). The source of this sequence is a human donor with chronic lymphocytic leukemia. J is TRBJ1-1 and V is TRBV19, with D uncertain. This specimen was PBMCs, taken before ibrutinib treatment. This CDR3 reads CATGNTEAFF. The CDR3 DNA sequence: TGTGCCACCGGGAACACTGAAGCTTTCTTT. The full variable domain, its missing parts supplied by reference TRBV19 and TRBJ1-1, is DGGITQSPKYLFRKEGQNVTLSCEQNLNHDAMYWYRQDPGQGLRLIYYSQIVNDFQKGDIAEGYSVSREKKESFPLTVTSAQKNPTAFYLCATGNTEAFFGQGTRLTVV.